This TCR beta chain was identified during a study of T-cell memory formation after mild COVID-19. The wider study: TCR clustering was largely donor specific.

Study results and caveats: Researchers report contracting CD4+ clones mostly in CM and EM, with CD8+ clones in EMRA. Pre-infection memory showed some responding clones, and this suggested that cross-reactive memory joined.

The germline V gene encodes CDR1 LNHNV and CDR2 YYDKDF (reference sequence). This CDR3 comprises 21 residues. The ends lost 6 bases at V and 0 bases at J; junction bases unmatched: 20. Barcoded TCR alpha and TCR beta cDNA libraries with UMIs came from 5'RACE using constant-segment primers. TCRdb re-derived calls from the 5' RACE reads in MiXCR, one entry per CDR3 protein. This table holds 250,000 to 300,000 distinct CDR3 sequences, about a sixth found once. Of note for this clonotype: The antigen is not known.

Source material: PBMCs or a T cell subset sorted from them (not recorded which). This sequence joins TRBV15 and TRBJ2-3; TRBD2 aligns across 11 bases. The sequence was collected from a man aged 18 to 29 who had mild COVID-19 (a few samples of this study predate the infection). Cell type and time point are not known. The CDR3 reads CATRAPTGTSGPAVSTDTQYF. The CDR3 DNA reads TGTGCCACCAGAGCTCCCACCGGGACTAGCGGACCCGCAGTTAGCACAGATACGCAGTATTTT.